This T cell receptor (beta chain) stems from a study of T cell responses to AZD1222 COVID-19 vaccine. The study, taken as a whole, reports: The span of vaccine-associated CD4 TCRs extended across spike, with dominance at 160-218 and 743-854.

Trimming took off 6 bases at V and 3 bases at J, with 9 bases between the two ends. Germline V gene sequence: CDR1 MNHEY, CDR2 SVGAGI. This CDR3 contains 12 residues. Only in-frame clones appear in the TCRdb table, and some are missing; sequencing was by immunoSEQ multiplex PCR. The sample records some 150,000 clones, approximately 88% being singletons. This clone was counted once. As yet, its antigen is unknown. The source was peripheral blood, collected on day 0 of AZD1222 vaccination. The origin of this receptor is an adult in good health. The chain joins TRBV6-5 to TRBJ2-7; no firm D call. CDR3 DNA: TGTGCCAGCAGCCTTTCTTTCTACGAGCAGTACTTC. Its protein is CASSLSFYEQYF.